The 8 T cell receptor beta chains presented below share a single source sample, sequenced in a study of blood T cells in healthy people across ages. A second PCR of 7 to 11 cycles used a sample-barcoded 5' primer and a J-beta primer mix. MiXCR, applied by TCRdb to the 5' RACE reads, yields one record per CDR3 protein. The repertoire holds about 830,000 distinct CDR3 sequences, with about 62% as singletons. The source material was blood. The receptor set was obtained from a man in his thirties or forties in good health.

The gene calls are TRBV7-6 and TRBJ2-1; D unresolved. The CDR3 sequence is 15 residues long. Per the germline V gene, CDR1 is SGHVS and CDR2 is FNYEAQ. V lost 8 bases and J 3 bases, leaving 17 bases between the germline ends. The CDR3: CASALGTLIYNEQFF. In DNA, the CDR3 is TGTGCCAGCGCCCTGGGCACCTTAATCTACAATGAGCAGTTCTTC.

The chain links TRBV2 to TRBJ1-2; perhaps TRBD1 as D (5 bases). From germline, CDR1 is SNHLY and CDR2 FYNNEI. Trimming removed 2 bases at V and 4 bases at J, with 14 bases between. The length of the CDR3 is 15 residues. The DNA for the CDR3 is TGTGCCAGCAGTGAAATGGGGCGGGCCGGCTATGGCTACACCTTC. This gives the protein CASSEMGRAGYGYTF.

In its sample, this clonotype was seen a few times. This sequence joins TRBV7-9 and TRBJ1-1; D is ambiguous. In germline, CDR1 is SEHNR, CDR2 FQNEAQ (reference sequence). Trimming took off 7 bases at V and 1 base at J, with 7 bases between the two ends. CDR3 length: 12 residues. As DNA, the CDR3 is TGTGCCAGCAAGGTTCCGAACACTGAAGCTTTCTTT. It yields the protein CASKVPNTEAFF.

The rearrangement joins TRBV20-1 to TRBJ2-3; D could derive from TRBD1 or TRBD2 (5 bases each). The CDR3 runs to 17 residues. CDR1 is DFQATT and CDR2 is SNEGSKA in the germline V gene (reference sequence). With 2 bases removed from V and 4 bases from J, the gap between germline ends came to 22 bases. Here the CDR3 DNA reads TGCAGTGCTAGACAGGGCATTCTTTTGGGGGTGCCAGATACGCAGTATTTT. It codes for CSARQGILLGVPDTQYF.

V usage is TRBV7-6 and J usage is TRBJ2-3; 7 bases match TRBD1. V was pared by 5 bases and J by 4 bases, with 12 bases of the junction left unmatched. The germline gives CDR1 SGHVS, CDR2 FNYEAQ. CDR3 size: 16 residues. This chain's CDR3 is CASSTRGRQDPDTQYF. The DNA for the CDR3 is TGTGCCAGCAGCACAAGGGGGCGGCAGGATCCAGATACGCAGTATTTT.

V and J are TRBV20-1 and TRBJ2-7, with 9 bases identical to TRBD2. This CDR3 is 14 amino acids long. V lost 3 bases and J lost 5; bases outside the gene matches: 8. Germline CDR1 is DFQATT and CDR2 is SNEGSKA (reference sequence). The CDR3 protein is CSASLAGGRNEQYF. The CDR3 DNA follows: TGCAGTGCTAGTCTGGCGGGAGGGAGGAACGAGCAGTACTTC.

This rearrangement joins TRBV25-1 to TRBJ2-1; 13 bases line up with TRBD2. The CDR3 runs to 16 residues. Germline values: CDR1 MGHDK, CDR2 SYGVNS. V trimming: 5 bases; J trimming: 7 bases; junction bases outside the gene matches: 8. For the CDR3, the DNA is TGTGCCAGCAGTTCCAGGACTAGCGGGAGTAGTAATGAGCAGTTCTTC. Encoded protein: CASSSRTSGSSNEQFF.

This clonotype was observed a few times. The gene calls are TRBV10-3 and TRBJ2-7; D could derive from TRBD1 or TRBD2 (7 bases each). This CDR3 is 12 amino acids long. V was trimmed by 6 bases and J by 3 bases, leaving 9 bases between them. Germline V lookup: CDR1 ENHRY, CDR2 SYGVKD. CDR3 nucleotide sequence: TGTGCCATCAGCAGGGGGGGCTACGAGCAGTACTTC. Encoded protein: CAISRGGYEQYF.